These 24 T cell receptor beta chains were all obtained from the same sample, sequenced in a study of CD8 T cells in ankylosing spondylitis. TCRdb recomputed calls from the 5' RACE reads with MiXCR, one row per CDR3 protein. The sample lists around 300,000 distinct CDR3 sequences, roughly 14% occurring once. Sequencing was performed on blood, either unsorted or a sorted T cell fraction (not recorded which). These receptors all stem from a male donor with ankylosing spondylitis or in good health (not recorded which).

Points on this clonotype: A read error may account for a junction end that differs from germline. The genes are TRBV4-1 and TRBJ2-7; D remains ambiguous. Germline V gives CDR1 MGHRA, CDR2 YSYEKL. The CDR3 runs to 15 residues. The CDR3 spells CASNQVQRSSYEQYF. The CDR3 DNA is TGCGCCAGCAACCAAGTGCAGAGGAGCTCCTACGAGCAGTACTTC.

J is TRBJ1-5 and V is TRBV10-3, with D possibly matching TRBD1 (5 bases). Germline values: CDR1 ENHRY, CDR2 SYGVKD. The CDR3 is made up of 15 amino acids. Trimming removed 0 bases at V and 7 bases at J, with 13 bases between. The CDR3 reads CAISESRRGGQPQHF. The CDR3 DNA reads TGTGCCATCAGTGAGTCTCGGAGGGGTGGGCAGCCCCAGCATTTT.

This clonotype was detected a few times. This chain links TRBV6-5 with TRBJ1-2; D is perhaps TRBD1 (6 bases). CDR3 length equals 13 residues. V was pared by 4 bases and J by 7 bases, with 13 bases between. Germline-derived CDR1 and CDR2 are MNHEY and SVGAGI. The CDR3 DNA is TGTGCCAGCAGTTCTGGACAGATGCGTGGCTACACCTTC. Protein: CASSSGQMRGYTF.

This clonotype has just a few counts. V is TRBV29-1 and J is TRBJ1-2; D is unresolved. Germline lookup yields CDR1 SQVTM and CDR2 ANQGSEA. The ends were cut back, 2 bases at V and 6 bases at J, with 7 bases in the middle. The CDR3 has 11 residues. CDR3: CSVELTNGYTF. In DNA, the CDR3 is TGCAGCGTTGAACTCACCAATGGCTACACCTTC.

This clonotype was seen repeatedly, ten times or more. J is TRBJ1-4 and V is TRBV12-3 or TRBV12-4; TRBD1 is a possible D gene (6 bases). Trimming cost V 5 bases and J 6 bases, with 10 bases left between them. This CDR3 is built from 13 residues. CDR3 sequence: CASSEGGYEKLFF. CDR3 sequence (DNA): TGTGCCAGCAGTGAGGGGGGGTATGAAAAACTGTTTTTT.

The V call is TRBV29-1, the J call TRBJ2-1, with D tentatively TRBD2 (6 bases). CDR3 length: 12 residues. From germline, CDR1 is SQVTM and CDR2 ANQGSEA. Trimming removed 3 bases at V and 12 bases at J, with 15 bases between. Here the CDR3 reads CSVELGGTGQFF. The CDR3 DNA is TGCAGCGTTGAGTTAGGAGGGACGGGGCAGTTCTTC.

V usage is TRBV18 and J usage is TRBJ1-5; 8 nucleotides match TRBD1. CDR1 is KGHSH and CDR2 is LQKENI in the germline V gene. J lost 6 bases, V lost 2 bases, and 3 bases had no gene match. This CDR3 is built from 14 residues. CDR3 in amino acids: CASSPAGQGQPQHF. CDR3 in DNA: TGTGCCAGCTCACCAGCAGGACAGGGTCAGCCCCAGCATTTT. Looking up the rest from reference TRBV18 and TRBJ1-5 gives the full variable domain: NAGVMQNPRHLVRRRGQEARLRCSPMKGHSHVYWYRQLPEEGLKFMVYLQKENIIDESGMPKERFSAEFPKEGPSILRIQQVVRGDSAAYFCASSPAGQGQPQHFGDGTRLSIL.

The chain recombines TRBV12-3 or TRBV12-4 with TRBJ2-3, with D unclear. The CDR3 runs to 14 residues. V lost 2 bases, J lost 2 bases, and 8 bases lay in between. CDR3 DNA sequence: TGTGCCAGCAGTTTAAGAACTCACACAGATACGCAGTATTTT. This encodes CASSLRTHTDTQYF.

The chain uses TRBV29-1 and TRBJ2-5; D possibly corresponds to TRBD1 (6 bases). CDR3 length equals 13 residues. V was shortened by 5 bases and J by 4 bases, with 14 bases between the two germline ends. Germline assignment: CDR1 SQVTM and CDR2 ANQGSEA. CDR3 sequence reads: CSVQGYRGETQYF. CDR3 in DNA: TGCAGCGTTCAGGGGTATCGAGGAGAGACCCAGTACTTC.

Only a few counts were recorded for this clonotype. The genes are TRBV28 and TRBJ2-2; 7 positions agree with TRBD2. With 5 bases clipped from V and 0 bases from J, the junction kept 3 bases outside the gene matches. The length of the CDR3 is 15 residues. CDR1 MDHEN and CDR2 SYDVKM come from the germline V gene. Here the CDR3 DNA reads TGTGCCAGCAGTCCCGGGGGGACGAACACCGGGGAGCTGTTTTTT. Its protein is CASSPGGTNTGELFF. The full variable domain, with the rest looked up from reference TRBV28 and TRBJ2-2, is DVKVTQSSRYLVKRTGEKVFLECVQDMDHENMFWYRQDPGLGLRLIYFSYDVKMKEKGDIPEGYSVSREKKERFSLILESASTNQTSMYLCASSPGGTNTGELFFGEGSRLTVL.

This chain links TRBV5-1 with TRBJ1-1; a possible D gene is TRBD1 (6 bases). CDR3 length equals 15 residues. V lost 2 bases, J lost 4 bases, and 15 bases lay in between. Germline CDR1 SGHRS, CDR2 YFSETQ. The CDR3 protein is CASSLGGGSGTEAFF. Written as DNA, the CDR3 is TGCGCCAGCAGCTTAGGGGGAGGTTCGGGCACTGAAGCTTTCTTT.

The chain joins TRBV5-6 to TRBJ2-4; 7 nucleotides align to TRBD2. The CDR3 length is 13 residues. The V segment lost 2 bases and the J segment 8 bases; nucleotides outside the gene matches: 4. Per the germline V gene, CDR1 is SGHDT and CDR2 is YYEEEE. The CDR3 bases are TGTGCCAGCAGCTTTCGGGGGAGGGACATTCAGTACTTC. Translation: CASSFRGRDIQYF. Complete variable domain (other parts from reference TRBV5-6 and TRBJ2-4): DAGVTQSPTHLIKTRGQQVTLRCSPKSGHDTVSWYQQALGQGPQFIFQYYEEEERQRGNFPDRFSGHQFPNYSSELNVNALLLGDSALYLCASSFRGRDIQYFGAGTRLSVL.

The gene calls are TRBV12-3 or TRBV12-4 and TRBJ2-5; maybe TRBD1 (5 bases). Between the trimmed V and J ends, which lost 5 bases and 1 base, there was a span of 20 bases. The CDR3 loop spans 17 amino acids. Here the CDR3 reads CASSKFSPPGLQETQYF. The CDR3 coding sequence is TGTGCCAGCAGTAAATTCAGTCCTCCAGGGCTCCAAGAGACCCAGTACTTC.

CDR3 region: CAWRIKGGDYGYTF. CDR3 DNA sequence: TGTGCCTGGAGGATAAAGGGTGGGGACTATGGCTACACCTTC. The rearrangement uses TRBV30 and TRBJ1-2; D uncertain. This CDR3 region has 14 residues. Looked up from germline, CDR1 is GTSNPN and CDR2 is SVGIG (reference sequence). V was pared by 3 bases and J by 3 bases, with 14 bases between.

This clonotype has just a few counts. The chain recombines TRBV7-2 with TRBJ2-1, with D perhaps being TRBD1 or TRBD2 (6 bases each). This CDR3 region has 16 residues. Germline CDR1 reads SGHTA; CDR2 reads FQGNSA. The germline V and J ends were trimmed by 2 bases and 0 bases, with 11 bases remaining between them. The CDR3 loop reads CASSLKGGSSYNEQFF. For the CDR3, the DNA is TGTGCCAGCAGCTTAAAGGGGGGTAGCTCCTACAATGAGCAGTTCTTC.

The chain couples TRBV4-1 to TRBJ1-2; unclear D gene. Between the trimmed V and J ends, which lost 0 bases and 8 bases, there was a span of 16 bases. The CDR3 contains 15 residues. Germline V gene data show CDR1 as MGHRA and CDR2 as YSYEKL. The CDR3 coding sequence is TGCGCCAGCAGCCAAGATCTTGGCCGACTCGAGGGCTACACCTTC. Protein sequence: CASSQDLGRLEGYTF.

This clonotype has just a few counts. The chain carries TRBV29-1 and TRBJ2-7; perhaps TRBD1 as D (5 bases). The CDR3 extends over 14 amino acids. V was trimmed by 3 bases and J by 2 bases, leaving 14 bases between them. Germline V gene data show CDR1 as SQVTM and CDR2 as ANQGSEA. CDR3 sequence (DNA): TGCAGCGTTGAGAGTCAGGGAAACACCTACGAGCAGTACTTC. Its protein is CSVESQGNTYEQYF.

The genes are TRBV20-1 and TRBJ1-1; D is ambiguous. Trimming removed 6 bases from V and 0 bases from J, with 11 bases in between. This CDR3 comprises 13 residues. The germline CDR1 and CDR2 sequences are DFQATT and SNEGSKA (reference sequence). The CDR3 DNA is TGCAGTGCCAGGACGGCCATGAACACTGAAGCTTTCTTT. It codes for CSARTAMNTEAFF.

This clonotype was seen a few times. The chain is built from TRBV7-2 and TRBJ2-3, with TRBD1 as a possible D gene (6 bases). This CDR3 has 14 residues. V was shortened by 0 bases and J by 5 bases, with 9 bases between the two germline ends. Germline V gene lookup returns CDR1 SGHTA and CDR2 FQGNSA. This chain's CDR3 is CASSLAGRGDTQYF. DNA for the CDR3: TGTGCCAGCAGCTTAGCGGGCAGGGGAGATACGCAGTATTTT.

This clonotype has more than one count but fewer than ten. The rearrangement joins TRBV12-3 or TRBV12-4 to TRBJ2-3; 9 bases fit TRBD1. V lost 6 bases and J lost 5; bases outside the gene matches: 9. CDR3 length equals 15 residues. The CDR3 coding sequence is TGTGCCAGCAGCCGGGGACAGGGACAGGTAGATACGCAGTATTTT. Its protein is CASSRGQGQVDTQYF.

A few counts support this clonotype. This chain joins TRBV6-5 and TRBJ2-1; no reliable D call. V was trimmed by 2 bases and J by 9 bases, leaving 14 bases between them. This CDR3 is 14 amino acids long. Germline CDR1 MNHEY, CDR2 SVGAGI. For the CDR3, the DNA is TGTGCCAGCAGTTACGGGGTCCAGGTGGTTGAGCAGTTCTTC. This translates into CASSYGVQVVEQFF.

This clonotype was seen a few times. The J gene is TRBJ2-4, the V gene TRBV15; D not certain. The germline V gene has CDR1 LNHNV and CDR2 YYDKDF (reference sequence). The CDR3 sequence is 14 residues long. Trimming took 4 bases from V and 4 from J, leaving 11 bases between them. The CDR3 protein is CATSMDLPKNIQYF. The DNA for the CDR3 is TGTGCCACCAGCATGGACCTTCCTAAAAACATTCAGTACTTC.

In its sample, this clonotype was seen a few times. The chain couples TRBV5-1 to TRBJ1-1; the D is unclear. This CDR3 spans 15 amino acids. Looked up from germline, CDR1 is SGHRS and CDR2 is YFSETQ. With 1 base removed from V and 5 bases from J, the gap between germline ends came to 15 bases. CDR3 in DNA: TGCGCCAGCAGCTTGTCAGGAGCCTCCGGGACTGAAGCTTTCTTT. Its protein product is CASSLSGASGTEAFF.

The chain is built from TRBV7-9 and TRBJ1-1, with 7 positions matching TRBD1. CDR3 length: 13 residues. Germline V gene lookup returns CDR1 SEHNR and CDR2 FQNEAQ (reference sequence). V lost 1 base, J lost 7 bases, and 3 bases stayed unmatched. The CDR3 sequence is CASSLGRTGEAFF. Written as DNA, the CDR3 is TGTGCCAGCAGCTTAGGGCGGACAGGTGAAGCTTTCTTT.